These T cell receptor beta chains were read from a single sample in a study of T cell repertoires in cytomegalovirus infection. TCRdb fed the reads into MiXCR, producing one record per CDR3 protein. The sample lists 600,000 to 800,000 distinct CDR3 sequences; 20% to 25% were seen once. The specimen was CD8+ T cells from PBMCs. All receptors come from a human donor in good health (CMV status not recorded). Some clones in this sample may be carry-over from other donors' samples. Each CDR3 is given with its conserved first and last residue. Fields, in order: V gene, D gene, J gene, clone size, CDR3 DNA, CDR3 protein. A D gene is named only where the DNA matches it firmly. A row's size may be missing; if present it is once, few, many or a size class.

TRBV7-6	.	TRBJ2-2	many	TGTGCCAGCAGCCTAACAGGATTCGGGGAGCTGTTTTTT	CASSLTGFGELFF
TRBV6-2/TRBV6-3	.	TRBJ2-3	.	TGTGCCAGCAGTCACGGGACCACTAACCCGACAGATACGCAGTATTTT	CASSHGTTNPTDTQYF
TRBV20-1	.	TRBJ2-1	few	TGCAGTGCTAGAGGGGTAGGCCAGGGGAATGAGCAGTTCTTC	CSARGVGQGNEQFF
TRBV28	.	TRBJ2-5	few	TGTGCCAGCAGTTCCCTCGAAGGGGCCTCCCTCCAAGAGACCCAGTACTTC	CASSSLEGASLQETQYF
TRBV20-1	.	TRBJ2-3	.	TGCAGTGCTCTCCTGATGGAGGGGACAGATACGCAGTATTTT	CSALLMEGTDTQYF
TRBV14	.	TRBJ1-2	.	TGTGCCAGCAGCCAAGTGGCCGGGACCCTACCGAACTATGGCTACACCTTC	CASSQVAGTLPNYGYTF
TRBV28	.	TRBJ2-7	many	TGTGCCAGCAGTTTATGGGAGTCAGCCTACGAGCAGTACTTC	CASSLWESAYEQYF
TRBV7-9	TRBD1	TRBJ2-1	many	TGTGCCAGCTTAGGGACAGGGACCTACAATGAGCAGTTCTTC	CASLGTGTYNEQFF
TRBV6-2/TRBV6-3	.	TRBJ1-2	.	TGTGCCAGCAGTTACGAAGGGGCGTACTATGGCTACACCTTC	CASSYEGAYYGYTF
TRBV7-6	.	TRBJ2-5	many	TGTGCCAGCAGCCGAGCTTTCTCATTGGGAGAGACCCAGTACTTC	CASSRAFSLGETQYF
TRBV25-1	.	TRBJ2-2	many	TGTGCCAGCAGTGATGGAAGAACCTACACCGGGGAGCTGTTTTTT	CASSDGRTYTGELFF
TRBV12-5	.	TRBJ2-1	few	TGTGCTAGTGGTTTCAAAGGGCTGGGGGACAATGAGCAGTTCTTC	CASGFKGLGDNEQFF
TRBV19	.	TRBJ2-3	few	TGTGCCAGTTTGGGGGCAGAAGATACGCAGTATTTT	CASLGAEDTQYF
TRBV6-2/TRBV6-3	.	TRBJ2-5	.	TGTGCCAGCACCATCTCGTCCTTCCAAGAGACCCAGTACTTC	CASTISSFQETQYF
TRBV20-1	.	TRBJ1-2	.	TGCAGTGCTAGAGACAGGGAGGTTAATGGCTACACCTTC	CSARDREVNGYTF
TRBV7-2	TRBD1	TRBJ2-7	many	TGTGCCAGCAGCCCCCGACCGAGGACAGGGGAAAATCCCTACGAGCAGTACTTC	CASSPRPRTGENPYEQYF